This T cell receptor (beta chain) comes out of a study of T-cell reconstitution after alpha-beta-depleted transplantation in children. Preparation of the TCRbeta library involved a method that used unique molecular identifiers. TCRdb redid the calling of the PCR reads with MiXCR, one entry per CDR3 protein. The table lists 550,000 to 600,000 distinct CDR3 sequences, approximately 22% of them singletons. Study results and caveats: Hyperexpanded clones declined; after one year, newly produced T cells mostly supplied diversity. Alpha-beta T cells present about two months after transplant were reported to originate from several hundred expanded graft clones.

Note on this clonotype: As yet, its antigen is unknown.

V trimming: 10 bases; J trimming: 3 bases; junction bases outside the gene matches: 9. Germline V CDR1 and CDR2: MDHEN, SYDVKM. The CDR3 extends over 13 amino acids. The sample consisted of PBMCs, mostly from graft donor cells, taken 360 days after TCRalphabeta/CD19-depleted stem cell transplant. The J gene is TRBJ2-7, the V gene TRBV28, with 7 bases identical to TRBD1. The sequence derives from a boy in the first two years of life who had a stem cell transplant for acute myeloid leukemia, so the T cells may come from the graft donor. For the CDR3, the DNA is TGTGCCACCGCCGGGACAGATTACTACGAGCAGTACGTC. Translating gives CATAGTDYYEQYV.